The source of this T cell receptor beta chain is a study of blood T cell repertoires in COVID-19. The CDR3 spans 14 residues. The germline CDR1 and CDR2 sequences are MNHEY and SMNVEV (reference sequence). V shed 7 bases and J 3 bases; nucleotides not matched to a gene: 3. This clone has only one observation. Original data processing: Quantification of nucleated cells was approximated via reference gene primer amplification. The repertoire was sequenced with immunoSEQ multiplex PCR; TCRdb's copy has only in-frame clones and lacks some. That table is the source of V, J and clone size, and D and trimming were worked out from the DNA. The sample shows about 290,000 clones, 85% of them seen only once.

Material for sequencing was peripheral blood. The receptor was isolated from a woman in her 50s with active or convalescent COVID-19. The V and J genes are TRBV27 and TRBJ2-1, with TRBD2 identical over 10 bases. CDR3 amino acids: CASKTSGVYNEQFF. In nucleotides, the CDR3 is TGTGCCAGCAAAACTAGCGGGGTCTACAATGAGCAGTTCTTC.